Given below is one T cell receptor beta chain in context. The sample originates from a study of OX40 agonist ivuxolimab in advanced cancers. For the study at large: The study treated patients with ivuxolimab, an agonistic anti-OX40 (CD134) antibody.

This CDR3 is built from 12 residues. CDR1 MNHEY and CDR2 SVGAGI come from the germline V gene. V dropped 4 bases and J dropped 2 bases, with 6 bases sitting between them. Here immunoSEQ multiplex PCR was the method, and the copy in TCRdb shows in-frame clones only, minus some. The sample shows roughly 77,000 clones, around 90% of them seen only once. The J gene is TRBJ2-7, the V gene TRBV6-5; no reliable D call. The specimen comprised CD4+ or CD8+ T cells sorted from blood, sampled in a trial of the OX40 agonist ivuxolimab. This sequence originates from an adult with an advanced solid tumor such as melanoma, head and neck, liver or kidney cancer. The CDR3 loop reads CASSFDTYEQYF. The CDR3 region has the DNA TGTGCCAGCAGTTTTGACACCTACGAGCAGTACTTC.